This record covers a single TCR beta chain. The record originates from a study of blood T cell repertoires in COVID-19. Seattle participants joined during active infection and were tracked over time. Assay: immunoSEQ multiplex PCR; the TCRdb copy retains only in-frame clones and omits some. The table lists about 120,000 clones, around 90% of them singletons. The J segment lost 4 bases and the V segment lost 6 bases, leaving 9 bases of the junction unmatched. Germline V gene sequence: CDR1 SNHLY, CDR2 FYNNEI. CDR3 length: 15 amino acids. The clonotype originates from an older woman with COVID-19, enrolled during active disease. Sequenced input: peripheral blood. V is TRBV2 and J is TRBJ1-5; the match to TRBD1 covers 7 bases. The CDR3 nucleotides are TGTGCCAGCAGACCCGGAACAGGGGCGAATCAGCCCCAGCATTTT. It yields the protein CASRPGTGANQPQHF.